Each of the 17 T cell receptor beta chains below was sequenced from the same sample in a study of blood T cell repertoires in COVID-19. The method was immunoSEQ multiplex PCR; TCRdb's version includes in-frame clones alone and lacks a portion of them. The sample consists of about 250,000 clones, approximately 88% of them appearing once. Sequencing used peripheral blood. The receptors here all came from a woman aged 25-40 years with COVID-19, enrolled during active disease.

The rearrangement uses TRBV12-3 or TRBV12-4 and TRBJ2-1; 8 nucleotides match TRBD1. There are 12 residues in the CDR3. V shed 5 bases and J 13 bases; nucleotides not matched to a gene: 7. For the CDR3, the DNA is TGTGCCAGCAGTCCACAGGGGGTACCCCAGTTCTTC. This codes for CASSPQGVPQFF.

As for this clone: This sample also contains other DNA sequences that code for the same CDR3. The chain carries TRBV19 and TRBJ1-5; D call uncertain. This CDR3 spans 14 amino acids. V shed 5 bases and J shed 4 bases, with 12 bases lying between them. The germline gives CDR1 LNHDA, CDR2 SQIVND (reference sequence). This CDR3 reads CASSPRTGNQPQHF. CDR3 in DNA: TGTGCCAGTAGTCCTAGGACGGGAAATCAGCCCCAGCATTTT.

This clone was observed a few times. The chain joins TRBV9 to TRBJ1-3; D not certain. The CDR3 consists of 15 residues. Trimming stripped 1 base from V and 2 bases from J, with 10 bases between. The germline V gene has CDR1 SGDLS and CDR2 YYNGEE. Here the CDR3 DNA reads TGTGCCAGCAGCGTAACTGCGAGGCCTGGAAACACCATATATTTT. It encodes CASSVTARPGNTIYF.

The V call is TRBV4-2, the J call TRBJ2-7; 13 bases line up with TRBD2. Germline CDR1 LGHNA, CDR2 YNFKEQ. The CDR3 totals 14 residues. V shed 4 bases, J shed 10 bases, and the junction held 7 bases outside the gene matches. The CDR3 DNA reads TGTGCCAGCAGCCGAGGACTAGCGGGGGCCCAACAGTACTTC. Its protein product is CASSRGLAGAQQYF.

The chain carries TRBV5-6 and TRBJ2-7, with D unclear. Germline V gives CDR1 SGHDT, CDR2 YYEEEE. The CDR3 length is 16 residues. V shed 0 bases and J shed 3 bases, with 16 bases lying between them. CDR3 in DNA: TGTGCCAGCAGCTTGGAACCTTCTACTTATCACTACGAGCAGTACTTC. This codes for CASSLEPSTYHYEQYF.

The sample holds one count of this clone. V is TRBV6-1 and J is TRBJ2-5, with D unresolved. The CDR3 runs to 12 residues. V lost 3 bases, J lost 5 bases, and 7 bases lay in between. Germline assignment: CDR1 MNHNS and CDR2 SASEGT. The CDR3 nucleotides read TGTGCCAGCAGTGAGTCTTCGGAGACCCAGTACTTC. Residues: CASSESSETQYF.

J is TRBJ2-5 and V is TRBV19, with D possibly TRBD1 on 6 matching bases. This CDR3 is built from 14 residues. The V end lost 1 base, the J end lost 4 bases, and 10 bases lay between the germline ends. CDR1 LNHDA and CDR2 SQIVND come from the germline V gene (reference sequence). The CDR3 spells CASSIGSRGETQYF. The CDR3 nucleotides read TGTGCCAGTAGTATAGGTTCCAGGGGAGAGACCCAGTACTTC.

CDR3 bases: TGCGCCAGCAGCCAGGGGCCAACGCAAAGCACAGATACGCAGTATTTT. It codes for CASSQGPTQSTDTQYF. This chain uses TRBV4-3 with TRBJ2-3, with a possible D match to TRBD1 (5 bases). The CDR3 extends over 16 amino acids. The germline CDR1 and CDR2 sequences are LGHNA and YSLEER. Trimming removed 3 bases from V and 0 bases from J, with 13 bases in between.

This clone appeared a few times. The chain employs TRBV12-5 and TRBJ1-2, with 7 nucleotides matching TRBD1. There are 15 residues in the CDR3. V shed 1 base, J shed 7 bases, and the junction held 9 bases outside the gene matches. Germline CDR1 is LGHNT and CDR2 is FRNRAP. In DNA form, the CDR3 reads TGTGCTAGTGGTTTGGCCCAGAGCCAGGGGGTTGGCTACACCTTC. Residues: CASGLAQSQGVGYTF.

This rearrangement joins TRBV24-1 to TRBJ2-1; 14 bases line up with TRBD2. The germline CDR1 and CDR2 sequences are KGHDR and SFDVKD. V was pared by 4 bases and J by 7 bases, with 5 bases of the junction left unmatched. The CDR3 has 16 residues. The DNA for the CDR3 is TGTGCCACCAGTGAGGCGACTAGCGGGAGGGCTAATGAGCAGTTCTTC. Translating gives CATSEATSGRANEQFF.

The gene calls are TRBV28 and TRBJ1-2; D gene unclear. The CDR3 loop spans 17 amino acids. Germline CDR1 MDHEN, CDR2 SYDVKM. V gave up 8 bases and J gave up 8 bases, with 30 bases separating them. CDR3 bases: TGTGCCAGCCGTGATAGTTCCCCTTTCCGGCTTCAGCGAGGCTACACCTTC. This sequence encodes CASRDSSPFRLQRGYTF.

The rearrangement links TRBV5-4 to TRBJ1-1, with 9 bases identical to TRBD1. Germline CDR1 reads SGHNT; CDR2 reads YYREEE (reference sequence). The J segment lost 7 bases and the V segment lost 4 bases, leaving 2 bases of the junction unmatched. The CDR3 totals 12 residues. CDR3 residues: CASSRQGGEAFF. CDR3 nucleotides: TGTGCCAGCAGCCGACAGGGGGGTGAAGCTTTCTTT.

A few counts support this clone. This chain joins TRBV12-5 and TRBJ1-1; TRBD1 might be the D (5 bases). The length of the CDR3 is 16 residues. The ends were cut back, 0 bases at V and 1 base at J, with 12 bases in the middle. Germline lookup yields CDR1 LGHNT and CDR2 FRNRAP. DNA for the CDR3: TGTGCTAGTGGTTTGGTTACGACAGAGAAGAACACTGAAGCTTTCTTT. This encodes CASGLVTTEKNTEAFF.

This clone was seen once. The chain is built from TRBV19 and TRBJ2-5, with D maybe TRBD1 (5 bases). The CDR3 totals 16 residues. Germline V gene sequence: CDR1 LNHDA, CDR2 SQIVND (reference sequence). V lost 5 bases and J 3 bases, leaving 19 bases between the germline ends. The CDR3: CASSPRGQGGEETQYF. In DNA, the CDR3 is TGTGCCAGTAGTCCTAGGGGTCAGGGTGGGGAAGAGACCCAGTACTTC.

The chain joins TRBV14 to TRBJ1-2, with 7 bases aligning to TRBD1. CDR1 and CDR2 (germline): SGHDN, FVKESK. This CDR3 comprises 15 residues. V was clipped by 2 bases and J by 8 bases; unmatched bases: 11. This chain's CDR3 is CASSQRTGQMFGYTF. CDR3 coding DNA: TGTGCCAGCAGCCAACGGACAGGTCAGATGTTCGGCTACACCTTC.

The chain links TRBV24-1 to TRBJ1-4; TRBD1 matches at 10 bases. CDR3 size: 13 residues. Per germline, CDR1 KGHDR and CDR2 SFDVKD. Trimming cost V 9 bases and J 8 bases; bases outside gene matches: 5. CDR3 in DNA: TGTGCCACCGGGACAGGGGCATTGGAAAAACTGTTTTTT. Its translation: CATGTGALEKLFF.

The gene calls are TRBV6-6 and TRBJ2-1; 16 bases fit TRBD2. The CDR3 loop spans 15 amino acids. V dropped 5 bases and J dropped 7; count of bases not matched to a gene: 2. The germline V gene encodes CDR1 MNHNY and CDR2 SVGAGI (reference sequence). Here the CDR3 reads CASSVGLAGGNEQFF. CDR3 coding DNA: TGTGCCAGCAGTGTGGGACTAGCGGGAGGGAATGAGCAGTTCTTC.